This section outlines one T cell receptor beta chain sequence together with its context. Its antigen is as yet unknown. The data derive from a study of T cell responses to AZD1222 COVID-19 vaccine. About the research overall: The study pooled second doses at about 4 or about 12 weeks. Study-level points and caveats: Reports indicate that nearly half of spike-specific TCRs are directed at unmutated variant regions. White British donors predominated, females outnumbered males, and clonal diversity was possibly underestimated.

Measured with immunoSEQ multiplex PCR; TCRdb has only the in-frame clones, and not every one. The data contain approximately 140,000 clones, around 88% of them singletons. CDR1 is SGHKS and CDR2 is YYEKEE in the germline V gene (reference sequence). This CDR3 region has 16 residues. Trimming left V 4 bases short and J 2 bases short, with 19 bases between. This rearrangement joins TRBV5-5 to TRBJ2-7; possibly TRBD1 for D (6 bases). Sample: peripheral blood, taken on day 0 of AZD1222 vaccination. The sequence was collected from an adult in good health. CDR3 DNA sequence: TGTGCCAGCAGCGAACCACGGCAGGGGAGAGCCTACGAGCAGTACTTC. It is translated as CASSEPRQGRAYEQYF.